This T cell receptor (beta chain) was identified during a study of T cell responses to AZD1222 COVID-19 vaccine. Study results and limitations: The sample set comprised mostly white British donors with more females, and clonal diversity was possibly underestimated. Baseline seropositivity occurred in only 5 to 7 AZD1222 recipients.

The CDR3 is made up of 16 amino acids. Germline V gene sequence: CDR1 SGHKS, CDR2 YYEKEE (reference sequence). J was trimmed by 6 bases and V by 0 bases; bases with no gene match: 7. Profiling relied on immunoSEQ multiplex PCR, and the TCRdb table lists in-frame clones only, not all of them. The data hold 180,000 or so clones, with 92% observed a single time. This clone was counted a single time. Its antigen remains unknown. Specimen: peripheral blood, collected 28 days after the second AZD1222 dose. The source of this sequence is an adult who received the AZD1222 COVID-19 vaccine. The chain combines TRBV5-5 with TRBJ2-3, with TRBD1 matching over 10 bases. For the CDR3, the DNA is TGTGCCAGCAGCTTGGGCCTTGGGACAGGGGTTGATACGCAGTATTTT. This codes for CASSLGLGTGVDTQYF.